Below, 31 T cell receptor beta chains from the same sample are listed, as sequenced in a study of T cells expressing NK-cell markers. TCRdb re-called the 5' RACE reads and shows each CDR3 protein once, DNA omitted. The sample data list 350,000 to 450,000 distinct CDR3 sequences. The material sequenced was blood T cells: a sorted CD56 or NKG2C T cell subset, CD4+ or CD8+ T cells, or bulk PBMC T cells (not recorded which). Every receptor here comes from a man aged 18-69 years in good health.

The chain combines TRBV6-5 with TRBJ2-7; TCRdb's D call, TRBD2, is unchecked because there is no DNA. This CDR3 comprises 15 residues. Looked up from germline, CDR1 is MNHEY and CDR2 is SVGAGI. This CDR3 is CASSYTRDSSSEQYF.

The chain has TRBV28 and TRBJ2-7. CDR1 is MDHEN and CDR2 is SYDVKM in the germline V gene. The CDR3 is made up of 12 amino acids. The CDR3 sequence: CASSPFLVEQYF.

The chain combines TRBV7-6 with TRBJ2-3; the D call from TCRdb, TRBD1, cannot be confirmed without DNA. The germline CDR1 and CDR2 sequences are SGHVS and FNYEAQ. The CDR3 totals 15 residues. The CDR3 spells CATTLGGALSDTQYF.

The rearrangement links TRBV6-5 to TRBJ2-1. The germline V gene has CDR1 MNHEY and CDR2 SVGAGI. The CDR3 has 15 residues. This chain's CDR3 is CASSNGGSSYNEQFF.

The chain is built from TRBV4-2 and TRBJ2-1; TCRdb's D gene call, TRBD2, goes unchecked for lack of DNA. Per the germline V gene, CDR1 is LGHNA and CDR2 is YNFKEQ. The CDR3 contains 17 residues. CDR3 sequence: CASSQVFASGVYNEQFF.

The chain links TRBV4-1 to TRBJ1-2. The CDR3 is 14 amino acids. Germline-derived CDR1 and CDR2 are MGHRA and YSYEKL. The CDR3 region is CASSRSAGFYGYTF.

The chain is built from TRBV29-1 and TRBJ1-1; TCRdb reports TRBD1, a call that lacks DNA to check it against. This CDR3 is 12 amino acids long. Germline V gene sequence: CDR1 SQVTM, CDR2 ANQGSEA. The CDR3 loop is CSVNRGGTEAFF.

This chain uses TRBV6-1 with TRBJ2-5; the D call from TCRdb, TRBD1, cannot be confirmed without DNA. Germline V gives CDR1 MNHNS, CDR2 SASEGT. The CDR3 runs 14 residues. The CDR3 sequence: CASSDLTGRETQYF.

V and J are TRBV28 and TRBJ1-5. The V gene's germline CDR1 is MDHEN and CDR2 SYDVKM. There are 13 residues in the CDR3. CDR3 in amino acids: CATRVLSNQPQHF.

V usage is TRBV2 and J usage is TRBJ2-3; TCRdb returns TRBD1, unconfirmable since there is no DNA. In germline, CDR1 is SNHLY, CDR2 FYNNEI. The CDR3 contains 14 residues. CDR3 sequence: CASSTPGLADTQYF.

CDR3 residues: CASSPVRAAWREQFF. The V and J genes are TRBV7-8 and TRBJ2-1; TCRdb gives TRBD2 as the D gene, but with no DNA this cannot be confirmed. The CDR3 runs 15 residues. Germline V lookup: CDR1 SGHVS, CDR2 FQNEAQ. Drawing the rest from reference TRBV7-8 and TRBJ2-1, the complete variable domain is GAGVSQSPRYKVAKRGQDVALRCDPISGHVSLFWYQQALGQGPEFLTYFQNEAQLDKSGLPSDRFFAERPEGSVSTLKIQRTQQEDSAVYLCASSPVRAAWREQFFGPGTRLTVL.

This chain links TRBV27 with TRBJ2-1; TCRdb's D gene call, TRBD1, goes unchecked for lack of DNA. Germline V CDR1 and CDR2: MNHEY, SMNVEV (reference sequence). The CDR3 extends over 17 amino acids. The CDR3 spells CASRPPPQGLPYNEQFF.

The chain recombines TRBV5-1 with TRBJ2-5; TCRdb names TRBD1, which stays unverified in the absence of DNA. Germline V gives CDR1 SGHRS, CDR2 YFSETQ. The length of the CDR3 is 15 residues. Here the CDR3 reads CASSLTGGFWETQYF.

The rearrangement uses TRBV28 and TRBJ2-3. The CDR3 sequence is 13 residues long. Looked up from germline, CDR1 is MDHEN and CDR2 is SYDVKM. CDR3 sequence reads: CASGWRNTDTQYF.

CDR3 region: CAISEPPVTKAFF. The J gene is TRBJ1-1, the V gene TRBV10-3; TCRdb calls TRBD1, which cannot be checked without DNA. The CDR3 covers 13 residues. Germline CDR1 is ENHRY and CDR2 is SYGVKD.

J is TRBJ2-7 and V is TRBV20-1. CDR1 is DFQATT, CDR2 SNEGSKA, per germline (reference sequence). The CDR3 spans 14 residues. The CDR3 loop is CSARGRRTTYEQYF.

This sequence joins TRBV7-2 and TRBJ1-1; TCRdb names TRBD1, which stays unverified in the absence of DNA. Germline CDR1 SGHTA, CDR2 FQGNSA. This CDR3 spans 14 amino acids. This CDR3 is CASSRSTGGAEAFF.

The chain recombines TRBV20-1 with TRBJ1-2; lacking DNA, the TRBD1 call made by TCRdb goes unchecked. This CDR3 comprises 13 residues. Germline lookup yields CDR1 DFQATT and CDR2 SNEGSKA (reference sequence). This chain's CDR3 is CRAVGGLNYGYTF.

The chain carries TRBV7-9 and TRBJ2-7; the TCRdb call, TRBD1, lacks DNA for checking. The germline CDR1 and CDR2 sequences are SEHNR and FQNEAQ (reference sequence). This CDR3 has 16 amino acids. CDR3 sequence reads: CASSSRGGGSPYEQYF.

The J gene is TRBJ1-6, the V gene TRBV5-1; TCRdb selects TRBD1, and the lack of DNA leaves this call unchecked. The CDR3 extends over 15 amino acids. Germline lookup yields CDR1 SGHRS and CDR2 YFSETQ. The CDR3 here is CASSYSDRDNSPLHF.

V and J are TRBV7-9 and TRBJ2-5; TCRdb picks TRBD1, but there is no DNA to check that call. Germline V gene sequence: CDR1 SEHNR, CDR2 FQNEAQ (reference sequence). The CDR3 has 12 residues. The CDR3 spells CASSLEGLTQYF.

The chain employs TRBV7-8 and TRBJ1-5; TCRdb selects TRBD1, and the lack of DNA leaves this call unchecked. The CDR3 is 12 amino acids. The germline V gene has CDR1 SGHVS and CDR2 FQNEAQ. CDR3 in amino acids: CASSLDRGPQHF.

The rearrangement links TRBV2 to TRBJ2-7; the TCRdb call, TRBD1, lacks DNA for checking. Germline V gives CDR1 SNHLY, CDR2 FYNNEI. CDR3 length equals 14 residues. CDR3 sequence: CASSVQGRNYEQYF.

V gene TRBV28 combines with J gene TRBJ1-6. Germline V gene sequence: CDR1 MDHEN, CDR2 SYDVKM. CDR3 length: 15 residues. CDR3 region: CASRPSGVGNSPLHF.

The chain combines TRBV6-2 or TRBV6-3 with TRBJ2-4; TCRdb indicates TRBD2, and absent DNA this call remains unverified. Germline CDR1 and CDR2: MNHEY and SVGEGT. The CDR3 consists of 14 residues. This CDR3 is CASMAHGDYHIQYF.

The J gene is TRBJ2-7, the V gene TRBV20-1; absent DNA, TCRdb's TRBD2 call cannot be checked. The CDR3 spans 13 residues. Germline loops: CDR1 DFQATT, CDR2 SNEGSKA (reference sequence). The CDR3 loop is CSASSLVDNEQYF.

The chain recombines TRBV18 with TRBJ2-1; TCRdb selects TRBD1, and the lack of DNA leaves this call unchecked. Germline values: CDR1 KGHSH, CDR2 LQKENI. The CDR3 has 17 amino acids. Here the CDR3 reads CASSSSSPGGLRNEQFF.

The J gene is TRBJ1-5, the V gene TRBV7-9; without DNA, the TCRdb call of TRBD1 cannot be checked. Germline V gives CDR1 SEHNR, CDR2 FQNEAQ (reference sequence). The length of the CDR3 is 15 residues. The CDR3 protein is CASSRPGGGDQPQHF. Based on the CDR3 plus reference TRBV7-9 and TRBJ1-5, the full variable domain is DTGVSQNPRHKITKRGQNVTFRCDPISEHNRLYWYRQTLGQGPEFLTYFQNEAQLEKSRLLSDRFSAERPKGSFSTLEIQRTEQGDSAMYLCASSRPGGGDQPQHFGDGTRLSIL.

The chain employs TRBV7-6 and TRBJ2-3; without DNA, the TCRdb call of TRBD1 cannot be checked. The CDR3 consists of 16 residues. Germline lookup yields CDR1 SGHVS and CDR2 FNYEAQ. CDR3 in amino acids: CASSLDPGQGTDTQYF.

V is TRBV18 and J is TRBJ2-5; with no DNA, the TCRdb D assignment of TRBD2 cannot be verified. Germline values: CDR1 KGHSH, CDR2 LQKENI. This CDR3 spans 13 amino acids. This CDR3 reads CASSEGGQETQYF.

The chain combines TRBV7-9 with TRBJ2-7; TCRdb outputs TRBD1, but without DNA this stays unchecked. In germline, CDR1 is SEHNR, CDR2 FQNEAQ (reference sequence). The CDR3 sequence is 14 residues long. CDR3 amino acids: CASSQPGLIHEQYF.